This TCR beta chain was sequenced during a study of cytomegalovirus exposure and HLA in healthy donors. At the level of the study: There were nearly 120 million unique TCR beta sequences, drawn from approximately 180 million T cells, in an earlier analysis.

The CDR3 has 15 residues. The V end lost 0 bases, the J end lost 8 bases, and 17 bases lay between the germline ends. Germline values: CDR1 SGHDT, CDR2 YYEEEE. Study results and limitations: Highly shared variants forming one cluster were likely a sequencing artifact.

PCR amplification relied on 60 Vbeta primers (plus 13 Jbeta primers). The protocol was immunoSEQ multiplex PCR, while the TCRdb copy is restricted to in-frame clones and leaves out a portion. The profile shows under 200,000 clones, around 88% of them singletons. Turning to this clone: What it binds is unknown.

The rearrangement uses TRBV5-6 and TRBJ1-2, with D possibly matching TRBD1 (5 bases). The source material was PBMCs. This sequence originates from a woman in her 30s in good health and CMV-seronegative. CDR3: CASSLAGLNVGGYTF. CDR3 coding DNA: TGTGCCAGCAGCTTGGCGGGACTTAACGTGGGAGGCTACACCTTC.